The next 6 T cell receptor beta chains were all read from a single sample in a study of molecular identifiers for immune sequencing clone quantification. One entry per CDR3 protein, called by TCRdb with MiXCR from the PCR reads. The table has roughly 100,000 distinct CDR3 sequences, about 32% seen once; the top ten hold 9% to 10%. Sequences were obtained from naive CD8+ T cells from blood, with Jurkat cell RNA spiked in. The subset: FACS-sorted CD8+CD4-CCR7+CD45RA+ naive T cells. The source of these receptors is a human donor in good health. Some libraries in this study had Jurkat cell RNA spiked in.

This clonotype occurred a few times. This chain uses TRBV12-3 or TRBV12-4 with TRBJ2-2, with 7 bases identical to TRBD1. Trimming took 5 bases from V and 5 from J; bases not matched to a gene: 2. This CDR3 is built from 13 residues. CDR3 loop: CASSQGQTGELFF. The CDR3 DNA is TGTGCCAGCAGTCAGGGACAGACCGGGGAGCTGTTTTTT.

This clonotype was seen ten or more times. At one end the junction does not follow the germline gene, possibly because of a read error. The chain combines TRBV7-8 with TRBJ2-1, with 11 bases fitting TRBD2. This CDR3 has 15 amino acids. Germline V gene sequence: CDR1 SGHVS, CDR2 FQNEAQ. DNA of the CDR3: TGTGCCAGCAGTTTAGGACTAGCGGGCTACAATGAGCAGTTCTTC. Translation gives CASSLGLAGYNEQFF.

This clonotype was counted at least ten times. The genes are TRBV10-2 and TRBJ2-5; weak D call: TRBD1 (6 bases). The germline CDR1 and CDR2 sequences are WSHSY and SAAADI. Trimming stripped 0 bases from V and 5 bases from J, with 16 bases between. The CDR3 has 16 residues. CDR3 bases: TGCGCCAGCAGTGAGTCGACGATAAGGGGGATGGAGACCCAGTACTTC. This sequence encodes CASSESTIRGMETQYF.

Comments on this clonotype: A much larger clone lies one base from this, so it may be a read error. V gene TRBV4-3 combines with J gene TRBJ1-1, with D uncertain. The CDR3 covers 13 residues. V was pared by 4 bases and J by 0 bases, with 6 bases between. CDR1 is LGHNA and CDR2 is YSLEER in the germline V gene. CDR3 coding DNA: TGCGCCAGCAGCCGAGAATTGAACACTGAAGCTTTCTTT. Its protein is CASSRELNTEAFF.

In regard to this clonotype: The missing conserved phenylalanine or tryptophan at the end of this CDR3 makes a read error likely. The chain joins TRBV5-6 to TRBJ2-6; D may correspond to TRBD1 or TRBD2 (5 bases each). The CDR3 contains 17 residues. Germline CDR1 and CDR2: SGHDT and YYEEEE. With 0 bases removed from V and 2 bases from J, the gap between germline ends came to 12 bases. The CDR3 is CASSLEVGEPGANVLTI. The CDR3 nucleotides read TGTGCCAGCAGCTTGGAGGTGGGGGAGCCTGGGGCCAACGTCCTGACTATC.

This chain uses TRBV19 with TRBJ1-1; D ambiguous. Germline V gene sequence: CDR1 LNHDA, CDR2 SQIVND (reference sequence). V dropped 6 bases and J dropped 0 bases, with 8 bases sitting between them. The CDR3 runs to 13 residues. CDR3 region: CASRDLLNTEAFF. CDR3 DNA sequence: TGTGCCAGTAGGGACTTGTTGAACACTGAAGCTTTCTTT.